This T cell receptor (beta chain) was retrieved from a study of shared clonotypes between healthy human individuals. Looking at the study overall: Each donor's CD8 memory used one plate, CD8 naive two, each CD4 subset three.

About this clone itself: Its target is unknown.

Overall study findings and caveats: Clonotype sharing across several donors was observed for around 5.1% of naive CD4 clonotypes. Sorted-subset sequencing was shown by rarefaction to be incomplete despite large depth.

Trimming shortened V by 7 bases and J by 4 bases, and 19 bases separated the two germline ends. Per the germline V gene, CDR1 is SEHNR and CDR2 is FQNEAQ (reference sequence). The CDR3 consists of 15 residues. Some clones are missing from TCRdb's copy, which holds only in-frame ones; the method was immunoSEQ multiplex PCR. This table has roughly 2,500,000 clones, over 85% appearing once. The receptor was isolated from a man aged 18-30 years in good health. Some clones in this sample may be carry-over from other donors' samples. Sequencing used naive CD4+ T cells from PBMCs. Subset here: CD45RA+ positively selected. This rearrangement joins TRBV7-9 to TRBJ2-5; D gene uncertain. CDR3 loop: CASNSGSAKPETQYF. CDR3 nucleotides: TGTGCCAGCAATTCCGGAAGCGCTAAGCCAGAGACCCAGTACTTC.